The 8 T cell receptor beta chains listed next were all sequenced from one sample in a study of cytomegalovirus exposure and HLA in healthy donors. This PCR relied on a set of 60 Vbeta primers and 13 Jbeta primers. Method: immunoSEQ multiplex PCR; TCRdb's copy keeps in-frame clones and lacks some. In all, the sample yields roughly 76,000 clones. Source material: PBMCs. These receptor sequences come from a female donor in good health and CMV-seropositive.

This chain connects TRBV14 to TRBJ2-2; D unclear. Germline lookup yields CDR1 SGHDN and CDR2 FVKESK. V lost 4 bases and J lost 5, with 5 bases in between. This CDR3 contains 12 residues. The CDR3 loop reads CASSLSTGELFF. The CDR3 nucleotides read TGTGCCAGCAGCCTCTCTACCGGGGAGCTGTTTTTT.

The chain has TRBV30 and TRBJ1-5, with D possibly TRBD1 on 6 matching bases. CDR1 and CDR2 from the germline V gene are GTSNPN and SVGIG (reference sequence). The CDR3 consists of 14 residues. Trimming stripped 8 bases from V and 4 bases from J, with 18 bases between. The CDR3 nucleotides read TGTGCCCAGAGCACAGGGTTCGGGAATCAGCCCCAGCATTTT. Protein sequence: CAQSTGFGNQPQHF.

The chain is built from TRBV4-1 and TRBJ2-7, with 9 nucleotides matching TRBD2. The germline gives CDR1 MGHRA, CDR2 YSYEKL. Unmatched junction bases numbered 7, after V lost 3 bases and J lost 4 bases. The CDR3 has 15 amino acids. Here the CDR3 reads CASSQTSGTSYEQYF. Written as DNA, the CDR3 is TGCGCCAGCAGCCAGACTAGCGGTACATCGTACGAGCAGTACTTC.

J is TRBJ2-2 and V is TRBV18; tentatively, D is TRBD2 (6 bases). Germline CDR1 KGHSH, CDR2 LQKENI. There are 16 residues in the CDR3. V lost 4 bases and J lost 2, with 14 bases in between. The CDR3 protein is CASSRDSEYNTGELFF. CDR3 DNA sequence: TGTGCCAGCTCACGGGACTCGGAATACAACACCGGGGAGCTGTTTTTT.

This chain uses TRBV27 with TRBJ1-1, with a possible D match to TRBD1 (6 bases). This CDR3 is built from 15 residues. V shed 2 bases and J shed 2 bases, with 12 bases lying between them. CDR1 MNHEY and CDR2 SMNVEV come from the germline V gene (reference sequence). The CDR3 DNA reads as TGTGCCAGCAGTTTAACCCAGGGGCTAAACACTGAAGCTTTCTTT. Protein: CASSLTQGLNTEAFF.

V gene TRBV15 combines with J gene TRBJ2-5; 7 bases map to TRBD1. Germline assignment: CDR1 LNHNV and CDR2 YYDKDF (reference sequence). The CDR3 has 14 amino acids. The junction had 7 bases not matched to a gene; V was cut back by 4 bases and J by 5 bases. The CDR3 nucleotides read TGTGCCACCAGCACCGGACAGGCGGCGGAGACCCAGTACTTC. Amino acid sequence: CATSTGQAAETQYF.

The rearrangement joins TRBV4-1 to TRBJ1-1; D remains ambiguous. The CDR3 totals 11 residues. V lost 11 bases to trimming and J lost 5 bases, with 12 bases between them. Germline V gene sequence: CDR1 MGHRA, CDR2 YSYEKL. The DNA for the CDR3 is TGCGCCTCGAGGATTGGGACTGAAGCTTTCTTT. Residues: CASRIGTEAFF.

V usage is TRBV4-2 and J usage is TRBJ2-1, with D unresolved. V lost 0 bases and J 9 bases, leaving 9 bases between the germline ends. The CDR3 runs to 13 residues. Germline lookup yields CDR1 LGHNA and CDR2 YNFKEQ. CDR3 sequence (DNA): TGTGCCAGCAGCCAAGATAATAGCTTTGAGCAGTTCTTC. It specifies CASSQDNSFEQFF.